The 32 T cell receptor beta chains listed next were all sequenced from one sample in a study of molecular identifiers for immune sequencing clone quantification. TCRdb reprocessed the PCR reads via MiXCR and lists one record per CDR3 protein. The repertoire has nearly 650,000 distinct CDR3 sequences, about 25% of them found once; the top ten carry about 0.73%. Sequencing input: naive CD8+ T cells from blood, with Jurkat cell RNA spiked in. Subset noted: FACS-sorted CD8+CD4-CCR7+CD45RA+ naive T cells. Every receptor here comes from a human donor in good health. Some libraries in this study had Jurkat cell RNA spiked in.

This clonotype showed up many times. The chain employs TRBV4-1 and TRBJ2-7; 7 nucleotides line up with TRBD1. Germline loops: CDR1 MGHRA, CDR2 YSYEKL. Germline trimming cut 8 bases from V and 0 bases from J; bases unmatched to any gene: 19. The CDR3 spans 18 residues. The DNA for the CDR3 is TGCGCCAGCCGATTGTCCGAAGAAGGGGGCCCAAGCTCCTACGAGCAGTACTTC. It specifies CASRLSEEGGPSSYEQYF.

The rearrangement links TRBV9 to TRBJ1-4; TRBD1 matches at 9 bases. J gave up 7 bases and V 0 bases, and 10 bases lay outside the gene matches. This CDR3 is built from 17 residues. Germline-derived CDR1 and CDR2 are SGDLS and YYNGEE. Written as DNA, the CDR3 is TGTGCCAGCAGCGTAGATCCGCTACGGACAGGGGTTGAAAAACTGTTTTTT. Its protein is CASSVDPLRTGVEKLFF.

This clonotype was recorded many times. This chain joins TRBV20-1 and TRBJ1-4; D gene unclear. CDR1 is DFQATT, CDR2 SNEGSKA, per germline (reference sequence). The CDR3 covers 13 residues. Trimming left V 1 base short and J 3 bases short, with 6 bases between. The CDR3 protein is CSARGRSNEKLFF. DNA of the CDR3: TGCAGTGCTAGAGGGCGGTCTAATGAAAAACTGTTTTTT.

This clonotype was found many times. The chain carries TRBV27 and TRBJ1-1; D may be TRBD1 (5 bases). Germline V CDR1 and CDR2: MNHEY, SMNVEV (reference sequence). CDR3 length: 14 amino acids. V was shortened by 1 base and J by 7 bases, with 13 bases between the two germline ends. CDR3 coding DNA: TGTGCCAGCAGTTTATTTGGGGGAATGAATGAAGCTTTCTTT. The encoded protein is CASSLFGGMNEAFF.

This clonotype was counted ten times or more. The chain couples TRBV20-1 to TRBJ2-7; D gene unclear. From germline, CDR1 is DFQATT and CDR2 SNEGSKA (reference sequence). CDR3 length equals 12 residues. V was shortened by 3 bases and J by 0 bases, with 6 bases between the two germline ends. As DNA, the CDR3 is TGCAGTGCTAGGGCTGACTCCTACGAGCAGTACTTC. It is translated as CSARADSYEQYF.

The chain has TRBV24-1 and TRBJ2-1; the match to TRBD2 covers 7 bases. Germline V gene data show CDR1 as KGHDR and CDR2 as SFDVKD. The trim removed 2 bases at V and 8 bases at J, leaving 2 bases unmatched. The CDR3 has 13 residues. The CDR3 here is CATSDSRGDEQFF. The CDR3 DNA reads TGTGCCACCAGTGATTCTCGGGGGGATGAGCAGTTCTTC.

This clonotype was observed a few times. The chain combines TRBV27 with TRBJ2-1; the D is unclear. From germline, CDR1 is MNHEY and CDR2 SMNVEV (reference sequence). The germline V and J ends were trimmed by 1 base and 5 bases, with 12 bases remaining between them. The length of the CDR3 is 15 residues. This CDR3 reads CASSLLLRGNNEQFF. In nucleotides, the CDR3 is TGTGCCAGCAGTTTATTGCTTCGCGGAAACAATGAGCAGTTCTTC.

V is TRBV27 and J is TRBJ2-2; TRBD1 or TRBD2 may be the D gene (5 bases each). The CDR3 has 15 residues. The germline V and J ends were trimmed by 3 bases and 4 bases, with 12 bases remaining between them. Germline CDR1 reads MNHEY; CDR2 reads SMNVEV (reference sequence). The CDR3 spells CASSFSDGGTGELFF. Here the CDR3 DNA reads TGTGCCAGCAGTTTTAGCGATGGGGGCACCGGGGAGCTGTTTTTT.

With respect to this clonotype: Just one base apart from a much larger clone, this may be a read error. The chain has TRBV20-1 and TRBJ2-5, with D unresolved. Germline V gene sequence: CDR1 DFQATT, CDR2 SNEGSKA (reference sequence). This CDR3 is built from 13 residues. Deletions cut 7 bases from V and 1 base from J, with 13 bases between. DNA for the CDR3: TGCAGTGGGATCCCAGAGTCCCAAGAGACCCAGTACTTC. This sequence encodes CSGIPESQETQYF.

The genes are TRBV6-1 and TRBJ1-5, with D perhaps matching TRBD1 (5 bases). V was cut by 2 bases and J by 4 bases, with 12 bases left in between. Germline assignment: CDR1 MNHNS and CDR2 SASEGT. This CDR3 comprises 15 residues. The CDR3 sequence is CASSEWGSGNQPQHF. Here the CDR3 DNA reads TGTGCCAGCAGTGAATGGGGGTCGGGTAATCAGCCCCAGCATTTT.

Only a few counts were recorded for this clonotype. The gene calls are TRBV9 and TRBJ2-2; D is unresolved. Germline V gene lookup returns CDR1 SGDLS and CDR2 YYNGEE. The V end lost 0 bases, the J end lost 3 bases, and 6 bases lay between the germline ends. The CDR3 consists of 14 residues. This CDR3 is CASSVGVDTGELFF. The CDR3 DNA sequence: TGTGCCAGCAGCGTAGGGGTTGACACCGGGGAGCTGTTTTTT. Full variable domain (missing parts from reference TRBV9 and TRBJ2-2): DSGVTQTPKHLITATGQRVTLRCSPRSGDLSVYWYQQSLDQGLQFLIQYYNGEERAKGNILERFSAQQFPDLHSELNLSSLELGDSALYFCASSVGVDTGELFFGEGSRLTVL.

V usage is TRBV27 and J usage is TRBJ1-2, with D possibly matching TRBD1 (5 bases). The CDR3 consists of 16 residues. CDR1 and CDR2 from the germline V gene are MNHEY and SMNVEV (reference sequence). Trimming pared 5 bases from V and 0 bases from J, leaving 16 bases between. The CDR3 DNA sequence: TGTGCCAGCAGTATGGGATGGGGGATAACTAACTATGGCTACACCTTC. This translates into CASSMGWGITNYGYTF.

This clonotype was seen more than once but under ten times. V and J are TRBV2 and TRBJ1-5, with 8 bases fitting TRBD1. CDR3 length equals 19 residues. Germline V gene sequence: CDR1 SNHLY, CDR2 FYNNEI. The V segment lost 5 bases and the J segment 0 bases; nucleotides outside the gene matches: 15. CDR3 bases: TGTGCCAGCAGTACCCAACAGGGGGGGGCCGAGATTAGCAATCAGCCCCAGCATTTT. It yields the protein CASSTQQGGAEISNQPQHF.

This rearrangement joins TRBV27 to TRBJ2-7; D may be TRBD2 (6 bases). Looked up from germline, CDR1 is MNHEY and CDR2 is SMNVEV (reference sequence). This CDR3 spans 15 amino acids. V lost 6 bases and J 2 bases, leaving 17 bases between the germline ends. CDR3 amino acids: CASRPRGGRTYEQYF. The CDR3 region has the DNA TGTGCCAGCAGACCGCGGGGCGGGCGCACCTACGAGCAGTACTTC.

Details on this clonotype: A much larger clone is a single base away; this may be a read error. V gene TRBV2 combines with J gene TRBJ2-2, with D perhaps given as TRBD1 or TRBD2 (5 bases each). The V gene's germline CDR1 is SNHLY and CDR2 FYNNEI. Trimming left V 6 bases short and J 6 bases short, with 14 bases between. The CDR3 is 14 amino acids. CDR3 sequence (DNA): TGTGCCAGCAGACCGGGACCTAACCCCGGGGAGCTGTTTTTT. This sequence encodes CASRPGPNPGELFF.

This clonotype was counted between two and nine times. The chain recombines TRBV2 with TRBJ2-5; unclear D gene. CDR3 length: 14 residues. The V gene's germline CDR1 is SNHLY and CDR2 FYNNEI. V lost 6 bases and J 0 bases, leaving 11 bases between the germline ends. Here the CDR3 DNA reads TGTGCCAGCAGGGTGGACGTTAACCAAGAGACCCAGTACTTC. Translation: CASRVDVNQETQYF.

The chain combines TRBV3-1 with TRBJ2-2; no clear D. Germline V CDR1 and CDR2: LGHDT, YNNKEL (reference sequence). The CDR3 runs to 17 residues. The V end lost 0 bases, the J end lost 6 bases, and 17 bases lay between the germline ends. As DNA, the CDR3 is TGTGCCAGCAGCCAAGATGGTTGGGGAACATTTGCCGGGGAGCTGTTTTTT. As protein: CASSQDGWGTFAGELFF.

Turning to this clonotype: An end of the junction differs from the germline gene, which may be a read error. The chain employs TRBV6-4 and TRBJ2-3, with a possible D match to TRBD1 (6 bases). Germline CDR1 reads MRHNA; CDR2 reads SNTAGT. CDR3 length equals 15 residues. As DNA, the CDR3 is TGTGCCGGCAGTTTTACAGGGATCAGCACAGATACGCAGTATTTT. As protein: CAGSFTGISTDTQYF.

The chain uses TRBV30 and TRBJ2-2, with D possibly called TRBD1 or TRBD2 (5 bases each). From germline, CDR1 is GTSNPN and CDR2 SVGIG (reference sequence). The CDR3 runs to 13 residues. The CDR3 DNA reads TGTGCGGAGAGAGGGGAGTACACCGGGGAGCTGTTTTTT. Encoded protein: CAERGEYTGELFF.

Of note for this clonotype: A much larger clone differs from this one at a single base, so this may be a read error. The rearrangement uses TRBV28 and TRBJ1-6; D not certain. The CDR3 totals 17 residues. The germline V gene encodes CDR1 MDHEN and CDR2 SYDVKM. Trimming pared 6 bases from V and 0 bases from J, leaving 15 bases between. The CDR3 loop is CASSSSEEGSYNSPLHF. The CDR3 DNA reads TGTGCCAGCAGCTCTTCTGAGGAGGGCTCCTATAATTCACCCCTCCACTTT. Full variable domain (remainder filled in from reference TRBV28 and TRBJ1-6): DVKVTQSSRYLVKRTGEKVFLECVQDMDHENMFWYRQDPGLGLRLIYFSYDVKMKEKGDIPEGYSVSREKKERFSLILESASTNQTSMYLCASSSSEEGSYNSPLHFGNGTRLTVT.

There are many counts of this clonotype. This chain connects TRBV6-5 to TRBJ2-7; 7 nucleotides line up with TRBD2. CDR3 length equals 15 residues. With 5 bases clipped from V and 6 bases from J, the junction kept 13 bases outside the gene matches. Germline V CDR1 and CDR2: MNHEY, SVGAGI. CDR3 residues: CASSTAGREGTEQYF. CDR3 coding DNA: TGTGCCAGCAGTACCGCGGGTAGGGAGGGCACCGAGCAGTACTTC.

This clonotype was recorded at least ten times. The chain joins TRBV12-3 or TRBV12-4 to TRBJ2-2; TRBD2 matches 10 bases. V was pared by 6 bases and J by 1 base, with 2 bases of the junction left unmatched. CDR3 length equals 15 residues. In nucleotides, the CDR3 is TGTGCCAGCAGCGGACTAGCGGTGAACACCGGGGAGCTGTTTTTT. Translated: CASSGLAVNTGELFF.

Remarks on this clonotype: This may arise from a read error, as a much more abundant clone is one base away. The chain has TRBV12-3 or TRBV12-4 and TRBJ2-1, with D uncertain. With 4 bases removed from V and 0 bases from J, the gap between germline ends came to 10 bases. The CDR3 length is 15 residues. CDR3 nucleotide sequence: TGTGCCAGCAGTTCGGCGATTCGCTCCTACAATGAGCAGTTCTTC. This encodes CASSSAIRSYNEQFF.

This clonotype was observed many times. V and J are TRBV9 and TRBJ2-3; unclear D gene. Between the trimmed V and J ends, which lost 2 bases and 2 bases, there was a span of 9 bases. This CDR3 region has 14 residues. The V gene's germline CDR1 is SGDLS and CDR2 YYNGEE. CDR3 residues: CASSVGELTDTQYF. CDR3 sequence (DNA): TGTGCCAGCAGCGTCGGAGAACTCACAGATACGCAGTATTTT.

With regard to this clonotype: This could be a read error, since a much larger clone is one nucleotide away. CDR3 DNA sequence: TGCGCCAGCAGCCAAGATTGGCAGGGATCCGCTGAAGCTTTCTTT. Amino acids: CASSQDWQGSAEAFF. This sequence joins TRBV4-3 and TRBJ1-1, with TRBD1 as a possible D gene (5 bases). Per germline, CDR1 LGHNA and CDR2 YSLEER. Trimming removed 0 bases from V and 6 bases from J, with 14 bases in between. The CDR3 sequence is 15 residues long.

V usage is TRBV10-3 and J usage is TRBJ1-1, with D possibly being TRBD1 (6 bases). Germline V gene sequence: CDR1 ENHRY, CDR2 SYGVKD. This CDR3 is 11 amino acids long. Trimming removed 11 bases from V and 4 bases from J, with 11 bases in between. The CDR3 coding sequence is TGTGCCGTTTCAGGGGCCACTGAAGCTTTCTTT. Its protein is CAVSGATEAFF.

This clonotype showed up many times. The chain carries TRBV7-6 and TRBJ2-6; maybe TRBD1 (6 bases). The CDR3 is 16 residues long. V was pared by 5 bases and J by 3 bases, with 14 bases between. The germline V gene has CDR1 SGHVS and CDR2 FNYEAQ. The CDR3 DNA is TGTGCCAGCAGCCAAAACACAGGGATTGGGGCCAACGTCCTGACTTTC. Translation: CASSQNTGIGANVLTF.

This clonotype was picked up a small number of times. The chain employs TRBV24-1 and TRBJ2-5, with D possibly being TRBD1 (6 bases). The CDR3 is 14 amino acids. The V gene's germline CDR1 is KGHDR and CDR2 SFDVKD. Trimming took 6 bases from V and 1 from J, leaving 11 bases between them. Here the CDR3 DNA reads TGTGCCACCAGTTTCGGGACAATCCAAGAGACCCAGTACTTC. The encoded protein is CATSFGTIQETQYF.

Remarks on this clonotype: Since a much larger clone is just one base distant, this may be a read error. Lacking the conserved final phenylalanine or tryptophan, this CDR3 likely reflects a read error. DNA for the CDR3: TGTGCCAGCAGTTACTCGAGACTAGGGTACGAGCAGTACCTC. It yields the protein CASSYSRLGYEQYL. The chain carries TRBV6-6 and TRBJ2-7; TRBD2 might be the D (6 bases). The CDR3 has 14 amino acids. Germline CDR1 MNHNY, CDR2 SVGAGI (reference sequence). V shed 0 bases and J shed 4 bases, with 10 bases lying between them.

The chain recombines TRBV11-3 with TRBJ2-7; D is undetermined. This CDR3 is 12 amino acids long. Germline-derived CDR1 and CDR2 are SGHNT and YENEEA. V gave up 6 bases and J gave up 6 bases, with 12 bases separating them. The DNA of the CDR3 is TGTGCCAGCAGTCCGGACGGAAGCGAGCAGTACTTC. Translation: CASSPDGSEQYF.

This chain joins TRBV20-1 and TRBJ2-7, with TRBD2 matching over 9 bases. The germline V gene has CDR1 DFQATT and CDR2 SNEGSKA (reference sequence). This CDR3 region has 15 residues. J gave up 4 bases and V 0 bases, and 7 bases lay outside the gene matches. CDR3 bases: TGCAGTGCTAGAGACGGGCGGGAGGGGGCTTACGAGCAGTACTTC. Translation: CSARDGREGAYEQYF.

Of note for this clonotype: Just one base apart from a much larger clone, this may be a read error. The CDR3 spells CASSTGRDGQYF. The DNA for the CDR3 is TGTGCCAGCAGTACCGGACGGGATGGGCAGTACTTC. The chain links TRBV2 to TRBJ2-7; D might be TRBD2 (5 bases). Germline assignment: CDR1 SNHLY and CDR2 FYNNEI. V was cut by 5 bases and J by 9 bases, with 14 bases left in between. The CDR3 covers 12 residues.